The 29 T cell receptor beta chains given below trace back to one sample, sequenced in a study of Ad26.COV2.S vaccination and SARS-CoV-2 variants. Libraries were prepared by immunoSEQ multiplex PCR; TCRdb keeps only in-frame clonotypes and omits some of them. Seen here are hundreds of thousands of clones, roughly nine tenths observed once, and the top ten hold approximately 2.5%. As for treatment: 19 received Ad26.COV2.S at low or high dose, single or two shots; 5 received placebo; per-sample allocation not given. Sample collection was performed on day 63 after the first vaccine or placebo injection. This material consisted of peripheral blood, taken in a trial of Ad26.COV2.S vaccine versus placebo. The source is a person between 18 and 65 years old who received the Ad26.COV2.S COVID-19 vaccine or a placebo.

This clone was detected a few times. Additional DNA sequences in this sample encode the identical CDR3. The chain couples TRBV5-1 to TRBJ2-7; a weak D match, TRBD2 (6 bases). Germline loops: CDR1 SGHRS, CDR2 YFSETQ. V gave up 0 bases and J gave up 3 bases, with 7 bases separating them. There are 13 residues in the CDR3. CDR3 residues: CASSLVRGYEQYF. The CDR3 nucleotides read TGCGCCAGCAGCTTGGTGCGGGGCTACGAGCAGTACTTC.

This chain joins TRBV7-3 and TRBJ2-5, with D perhaps given as TRBD1 or TRBD2 (5 bases each). The CDR3 extends over 13 amino acids. Trimming cost V 5 bases and J 3 bases, with 10 bases left between them. Germline V gives CDR1 SGHTA, CDR2 FQGTGA. The CDR3 loop reads CASSRGPEETQYF. For the CDR3, the DNA is TGTGCCAGCAGCCGGGGACCAGAAGAGACCCAGTACTTC.

This clone was found a few times. The chain recombines TRBV5-1 with TRBJ1-2; D gene ambiguous. Germline-derived CDR1 and CDR2 are SGHRS and YFSETQ. The CDR3 length is 13 residues. Trimming pared 1 base from V and 5 bases from J, leaving 9 bases between. Written as DNA, the CDR3 is TGCGCCAGCAGCTTGAGCGTAGATTATGGCTACACCTTC. Its protein is CASSLSVDYGYTF.

The chain combines TRBV29-1 with TRBJ1-5; D is unclear. V dropped 4 bases and J dropped 3 bases, with 13 bases sitting between them. The germline CDR1 and CDR2 sequences are SQVTM and ANQGSEA. The length of the CDR3 is 14 residues. In DNA, the CDR3 is TGCAGCGTTGGAACAGCTTCTACCAATCAGCCCCAGCATTTT. This gives the protein CSVGTASTNQPQHF.

J is TRBJ1-4 and V is TRBV15, with D possibly matching TRBD1 (5 bases). Trimming stripped 0 bases from V and 5 bases from J, with 16 bases between. Germline V gene sequence: CDR1 LNHNV, CDR2 YYDKDF (reference sequence). This CDR3 has 17 amino acids. The CDR3 DNA sequence: TGTGCCACCAGCAGAGATGGGGCCCAGGGTTTCAATGAAAAACTGTTTTTT. Translation: CATSRDGAQGFNEKLFF.

This clone was observed once. The chain employs TRBV7-2 and TRBJ1-2; 8 bases line up with TRBD1. The CDR3 contains 15 residues. Germline CDR1 SGHTA, CDR2 FQGNSA. The ends lost 6 bases at V and 2 bases at J; junction bases unmatched: 8. Here the CDR3 DNA reads TGTGCCAGCAGTACCAGGGGGCTCGCGAACTATGGCTACACCTTC. Protein product: CASSTRGLANYGYTF.

The rearrangement links TRBV27 to TRBJ1-2; a weak D match, TRBD1 (5 bases). The length of the CDR3 is 13 residues. Trimming shortened V by 5 bases and J by 8 bases, and 15 bases separated the two germline ends. Germline assignment: CDR1 MNHEY and CDR2 SMNVEV (reference sequence). The DNA for the CDR3 is TGTGCCAGCAGTCGGCACGGGACGCAGGGCTACACCTTC. The encoded protein is CASSRHGTQGYTF.

With regard to this clone: Mismatch with germline at one junction end may stem from a read error. The chain recombines TRBV20-1 with TRBJ2-1, with D maybe TRBD1 (6 bases). CDR3 length equals 11 residues. Per the germline V gene, CDR1 is DFQATT and CDR2 is SNEGSKA (reference sequence). The chain's CDR3 is CGGLSYNEQFF. CDR3 DNA sequence: TGTGGGGGCCTCTCCTACAATGAGCAGTTCTTC.

The chain links TRBV4-3 to TRBJ1-1, with 7 bases fitting TRBD1. The V and J ends lost 3 bases and 4 bases, in that order; junction bases with no gene match: 14. Germline CDR1 reads LGHNA; CDR2 reads YSLEER. The CDR3 runs 17 residues. CDR3 loop: CASSQPPRGGEGTEAFF. In DNA, the CDR3 is TGCGCCAGCAGCCAGCCTCCAAGAGGGGGCGAAGGCACTGAAGCTTTCTTT.

The rearrangement uses TRBV3-1 (or the pseudogene TRBV3-2) and TRBJ1-1; unclear D gene. CDR1 and CDR2 from the germline V gene are LGHDT and YNNKEL (reference sequence). The CDR3 covers 12 residues. Trimming left V 1 base short and J 11 bases short, with 11 bases between. As DNA, the CDR3 is TGTGCCAGCAGCCAAGGCCTAGGTTGGGCTTTCTTT. This gives the protein CASSQGLGWAFF.

The chain combines TRBV18 with TRBJ1-2, with no clear D. The CDR3 spans 14 residues. Germline V gene sequence: CDR1 KGHSH, CDR2 LQKENI. Trimming left V 2 bases short and J 4 bases short, with 11 bases between. The CDR3 protein is CASSPSGMTYGYTF. The CDR3 nucleotides read TGTGCCAGCTCACCATCCGGGATGACCTATGGCTACACCTTC.

The CDR3 sequence: CASRVAGAEETQYF. In DNA, the CDR3 is TGTGCCAGCAGGGTAGCGGGAGCGGAAGAGACCCAGTACTTC. This chain connects TRBV5-6 to TRBJ2-5; the match to TRBD2 covers 9 bases. Per germline, CDR1 SGHDT and CDR2 YYEEEE. J was trimmed by 3 bases and V by 5 bases; bases with no gene match: 5. The CDR3 consists of 14 residues. The full variable domain, with the rest looked up from reference TRBV5-6 and TRBJ2-5, is DAGVTQSPTHLIKTRGQQVTLRCSPKSGHDTVSWYQQALGQGPQFIFQYYEEEERQRGNFPDRFSGHQFPNYSSELNVNALLLGDSALYLCASRVAGAEETQYFGPGTRLLVL.

This chain connects TRBV28 to TRBJ2-7; 11 bases fit TRBD1. V shed 0 bases, J shed 6 bases, and the junction held 7 bases outside the gene matches. Germline V gives CDR1 MDHEN, CDR2 SYDVKM. The CDR3 has 16 amino acids. CDR3 coding DNA: TGTGCCAGCAGTTTATGGGGGACAGGGGGTTCGGGCGAGCAGTACTTC. This codes for CASSLWGTGGSGEQYF.

J is TRBJ1-1 and V is TRBV11-1; D not resolved. The CDR3 contains 13 residues. Germline values: CDR1 SGHAT, CDR2 FQDESV (reference sequence). The V end was cut by 6 bases, the J end by 3 bases, with 11 bases between. Written as DNA, the CDR3 is TGTGCCAGCAGGTTGGTAAGGGACACTGAAGCTTTCTTT. Its protein is CASRLVRDTEAFF. Complete variable domain (other parts from reference TRBV11-1 and TRBJ1-1): EAEVAQSPRYKITEKSQAVAFWCDPISGHATLYWYRQILGQGPELLVQFQDESVVDDSQLPKDRFSAERLKGVDSTLKIQPAELGDSAMYLCASRLVRDTEAFFGQGTRLTVV.

This clone occurred once. The chain uses TRBV28 and TRBJ1-1; unclear D gene. CDR3 size: 16 residues. The V gene lost 3 bases and the J gene lost 4 bases, with 18 bases spanning the gap. Germline CDR1 reads MDHEN; CDR2 reads SYDVKM. This CDR3 is CASSLPWQDGGTEAFF. Written as DNA, the CDR3 is TGTGCCAGCAGTTTGCCCTGGCAGGATGGAGGCACTGAAGCTTTCTTT.

This clone was found a few times. The V and J genes are TRBV7-8 and TRBJ2-7; 8 positions agree with TRBD2. V shed 4 bases and J 5 bases; nucleotides not matched to a gene: 4. Germline V gene data show CDR1 as SGHVS and CDR2 as FQNEAQ. The length of the CDR3 is 13 residues. The CDR3 coding sequence is TGTGCCAGCAGCTCGTATAGCGGGGACGAGCAGTACTTC. Protein product: CASSSYSGDEQYF.

The chain couples TRBV6-6 to TRBJ1-4; D is ambiguous. The germline CDR1 and CDR2 sequences are MNHNY and SVGAGI (reference sequence). Trimming took off 5 bases at V and 0 bases at J, with 19 bases between the two ends. The CDR3 is 18 amino acids. The DNA for the CDR3 is TGTGCCAGCAGTCCATCACCACGGACCCTAGCAACTAATGAAAAACTGTTTTTT. Residues: CASSPSPRTLATNEKLFF.

The chain carries TRBV12-5 and TRBJ2-1; 10 bases agree with TRBD2. The germline V gene encodes CDR1 LGHNT and CDR2 FRNRAP. The CDR3 totals 16 residues. The trim removed 6 bases at V and 7 bases at J, leaving 12 bases unmatched. This CDR3 is CASGPILAGRGNEQFF. DNA of the CDR3: TGTGCTAGTGGGCCTATACTAGCGGGAAGGGGGAATGAGCAGTTCTTC.

The chain employs TRBV5-4 and TRBJ1-3; tentative D call: TRBD1 (6 bases). CDR1 and CDR2 from the germline V gene are SGHNT and YYREEE (reference sequence). V was pared by 4 bases and J by 4 bases, with 18 bases between. The CDR3 extends over 16 amino acids. This CDR3 is CASSGGGSGYGNTIYF. DNA of the CDR3: TGTGCCAGCAGCGGGGGGGGCTCAGGCTACGGAAACACCATATATTTT.

This clone was counted between two and nine times. V is TRBV27 and J is TRBJ2-7; a possible D gene is TRBD2 (6 bases). The germline V gene encodes CDR1 MNHEY and CDR2 SMNVEV (reference sequence). The CDR3 is 13 residues long. V lost 5 bases and J lost 2, with 10 bases in between. The CDR3 sequence is CASSLRGTYEQYF. The CDR3 nucleotides read TGTGCCAGCAGTCTTCGGGGGACCTACGAGCAGTACTTC.

J is TRBJ2-3 and V is TRBV28; D is unresolved. Germline V CDR1 and CDR2: MDHEN, SYDVKM. Between the trimmed V and J ends, which lost 1 base and 1 base, there was a span of 3 bases. The CDR3 contains 13 residues. The CDR3 nucleotides read TGTGCCAGCAGTTTATTCGGCACAGATACGCAGTATTTT. It specifies CASSLFGTDTQYF.

This clone appeared a few times. This chain connects TRBV27 to TRBJ1-2, with D uncertain. V lost 6 bases to trimming and J lost 7 bases, with 15 bases between them. The CDR3 loop spans 13 amino acids. The V gene's germline CDR1 is MNHEY and CDR2 SMNVEV (reference sequence). CDR3 in amino acids: CASRPTMGSGYTF. The DNA for the CDR3 is TGTGCCAGCAGACCTACTATGGGTAGTGGCTACACCTTC.

V usage is TRBV30 and J usage is TRBJ1-6, with 7 bases lining up with TRBD1. The CDR3 has 15 residues. CDR1 and CDR2 (germline): GTSNPN, SVGIG (reference sequence). Losses at the gene ends were 4 bases for V and 8 bases for J; bases not matched to a gene: 11. DNA for the CDR3: TGTGCCTGGAACAGGGGAGGCCCGGGAGATTCACCCCTCCACTTT. Translating it yields CAWNRGGPGDSPLHF. The full variable domain, with the rest looked up from reference TRBV30 and TRBJ1-6, is SQTIHQWPATLVQPVGSPLSLECTVEGTSNPNLYWYRQAAGRGLQLLFYSVGIGQISSEVPQNLSASRPQDRQFILSSKKLLLSDSGFYLCAWNRGGPGDSPLHFGNGTRLTVT.

The rearrangement links TRBV7-9 to TRBJ2-4, with D maybe TRBD2 (6 bases). Trimming took off 1 base at V and 5 bases at J, with 15 bases between the two ends. The CDR3 extends over 16 amino acids. In germline, CDR1 is SEHNR, CDR2 FQNEAQ (reference sequence). The CDR3 loop is CASSLVGARGQNIQYF. DNA of the CDR3: TGTGCCAGCAGCTTAGTTGGAGCGCGGGGCCAAAACATTCAGTACTTC.

V is TRBV28 and J is TRBJ1-2, with D unclear. Trimming removed 8 bases at V and 5 bases at J, with 24 bases between. CDR3 size: 16 residues. The germline V gene has CDR1 MDHEN and CDR2 SYDVKM. The CDR3 coding sequence is TGTGCCAGCGGCGGTGATGACAACCATAAGAGGTATGGCTACACCTTC. Translated: CASGGDDNHKRYGYTF.

This clone showed up just once. The chain carries TRBV5-1 and TRBJ2-5; 9 bases align to TRBD2. J lost 2 bases, V lost 4 bases, and 3 bases had no gene match. The V gene's germline CDR1 is SGHRS and CDR2 YFSETQ. The CDR3 has 14 amino acids. Written as DNA, the CDR3 is TGCGCCAGCAGCCAAGGACTAGCGCAAGAGACCCAGTACTTC. Translated, it gives CASSQGLAQETQYF.

In this sample, this clone turned up once. This chain connects TRBV28 to TRBJ2-3; TRBD1 or TRBD2 may be the D gene (5 bases each). This CDR3 is 15 amino acids long. From germline, CDR1 is MDHEN and CDR2 SYDVKM. V was cut by 7 bases and J by 0 bases, with 14 bases left in between. CDR3 DNA: TGTGCCAGCATTAGTAAACGGGACAGCACAGATACGCAGTATTTT. Residues: CASISKRDSTDTQYF.

The chain has TRBV18 and TRBJ1-4, with TRBD1 as a possible D gene (5 bases). Germline V CDR1 and CDR2: KGHSH, LQKENI. Trimming shortened V by 2 bases and J by 7 bases, and 11 bases separated the two germline ends. This CDR3 is 14 amino acids long. The CDR3 DNA sequence: TGTGCCAGCTCACCAAACGGGGGTGGTGAAAAACTGTTTTTT. Protein product: CASSPNGGGEKLFF.

The rearrangement joins TRBV19 to TRBJ2-3; TRBD2 agrees at 7 bases. Trimming took 5 bases from V and 6 from J; bases not matched to a gene: 11. This CDR3 has 15 residues. The germline CDR1 and CDR2 sequences are LNHDA and SQIVND (reference sequence). The CDR3 sequence is CASSSLAGDEDTQYF. In nucleotides, the CDR3 is TGTGCCAGTAGTTCTCTGGCGGGAGATGAGGATACGCAGTATTTT.